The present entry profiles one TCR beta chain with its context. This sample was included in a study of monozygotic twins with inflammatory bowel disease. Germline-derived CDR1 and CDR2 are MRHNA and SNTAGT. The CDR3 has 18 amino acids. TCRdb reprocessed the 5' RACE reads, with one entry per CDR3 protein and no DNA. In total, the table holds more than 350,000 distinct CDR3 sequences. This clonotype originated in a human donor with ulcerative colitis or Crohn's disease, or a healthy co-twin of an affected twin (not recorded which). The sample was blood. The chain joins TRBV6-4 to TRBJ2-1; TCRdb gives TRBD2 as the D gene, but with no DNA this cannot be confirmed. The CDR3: CASSVELAGEGGYNEQFF.